A single sample gave rise to the 8 T cell receptor beta chains below, sequenced in a study of cytomegalovirus exposure and HLA in healthy donors. The PCR employed 60 Vbeta primers together with 13 Jbeta primers. Produced via immunoSEQ multiplex PCR; TCRdb's table is partial and in-frame only. The sample carries about 250,000 clones, about 75% recorded once. The sequenced sample consisted of PBMCs. The receptors were sampled from a female donor in good health and CMV-seronegative.

The chain employs TRBV27 and TRBJ2-1, with 9 bases that match TRBD2. The V segment lost 6 bases and the J segment 6 bases; nucleotides outside the gene matches: 6. The CDR3 spans 14 residues. Germline lookup yields CDR1 MNHEY and CDR2 SMNVEV (reference sequence). Here the CDR3 reads CASSLAGSPNEQFF. For the CDR3, the DNA is TGTGCCAGCAGCCTAGCGGGATCTCCCAATGAGCAGTTCTTC.

The J gene is TRBJ2-7, the V gene TRBV11-2; 10 nucleotides match TRBD2. The CDR3 sequence is 14 residues long. V dropped 2 bases and J dropped 9; count of bases not matched to a gene: 7. Germline CDR1 and CDR2: SGHAT and FQNNGV. The CDR3 DNA reads as TGTGCCAGCAGCTTAACTGGGACTAGCGATAGGCAGTACTTC. It encodes CASSLTGTSDRQYF.

There are a few counts of this clone. V usage is TRBV7-8 and J usage is TRBJ1-2; 8 positions match TRBD1. CDR1 is SGHVS and CDR2 is FQNEAQ in the germline V gene. CDR3 length equals 17 residues. Trimming at V came to 5 bases and at J to 3 bases, leaving 14 bases not matched to a gene. Written as DNA, the CDR3 is TGTGCCAGCAGCACGGACAGGGTTGGGGGAGCGGACTATGGCTACACCTTC. This encodes CASSTDRVGGADYGYTF.

V and J are TRBV6-1 and TRBJ2-1; D might be TRBD2 (5 bases). Germline CDR1 is MNHNS and CDR2 is SASEGT. V was shortened by 7 bases and J by 8 bases, with 15 bases between the two germline ends. This CDR3 has 13 amino acids. CDR3 protein: CASTGVGRDEQFF. CDR3 DNA: TGTGCCAGCACTGGAGTGGGGAGAGATGAGCAGTTCTTC.

This clone showed up just a few times. Additional DNA sequences in this sample encode the identical CDR3. The chain is built from TRBV7-9 and TRBJ2-1; 9 bases are a match to TRBD1. Germline V gene sequence: CDR1 SEHNR, CDR2 FQNEAQ (reference sequence). The CDR3 is 14 residues long. V lost 5 bases and J lost 3; bases outside the gene matches: 2. This chain's CDR3 is CASSPGQGYNEQFF. The CDR3 bases are TGTGCCAGCAGCCCGGGACAGGGCTACAATGAGCAGTTCTTC.

Regarding this clone: The same CDR3 also results from other DNA sequences found in this sample. The chain links TRBV29-1 to TRBJ1-2, with 7 bases lining up with TRBD1. The V gene's germline CDR1 is SQVTM and CDR2 ANQGSEA. The CDR3 contains 14 residues. V gave up 5 bases and J gave up 6 bases; unmatched junction bases: 12. This chain's CDR3 is CSVSSRGGADGYTF. Written as DNA, the CDR3 is TGCAGCGTTTCTTCTCGAGGGGGCGCAGATGGCTACACCTTC. Drawing the rest from reference TRBV29-1 and TRBJ1-2, the complete variable domain is SAVISQKPSRDICQRGTSLTIQCQVDSQVTMMFWYRQQPGQSLTLIATANQGSEATYESGFVIDKFPISRPNLTFSTLTVSNMSPEDSSIYLCSVSSRGGADGYTFGSGTRLTVV.

V is TRBV28 and J is TRBJ1-2; tentative D call: TRBD1 (5 bases). Germline V CDR1 and CDR2: MDHEN, SYDVKM. The germline V and J ends were trimmed by 8 bases and 8 bases, with 12 bases remaining between them. This CDR3 is 11 amino acids long. This CDR3 reads CASAGRGGYTF. The CDR3 DNA reads TGTGCCAGCGCGGGGAGGGGCGGCTACACCTTC.

The rearrangement uses TRBV5-1 and TRBJ1-3; tentative D call: TRBD1 (6 bases). V was shortened by 0 bases and J by 2 bases, with 6 bases between the two germline ends. Germline CDR1 is SGHRS and CDR2 is YFSETQ. The CDR3 runs to 14 residues. The CDR3 is CASSLAGAGNTIYF. CDR3 DNA sequence: TGCGCCAGCAGCTTGGCAGGGGCTGGAAACACCATATATTTT.